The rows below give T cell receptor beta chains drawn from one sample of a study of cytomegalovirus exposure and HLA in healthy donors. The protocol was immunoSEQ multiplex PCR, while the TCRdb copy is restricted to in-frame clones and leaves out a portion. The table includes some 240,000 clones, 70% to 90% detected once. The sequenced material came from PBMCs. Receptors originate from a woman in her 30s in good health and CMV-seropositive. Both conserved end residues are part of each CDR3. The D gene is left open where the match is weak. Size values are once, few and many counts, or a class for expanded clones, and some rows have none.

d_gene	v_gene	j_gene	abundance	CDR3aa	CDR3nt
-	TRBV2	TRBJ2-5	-	CASSRQFEETQYF	TGTGCCAGCAGTCGACAGTTCGAAGAGACCCAGTACTTC
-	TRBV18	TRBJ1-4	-	CASSPTEARLVDEKLFF	TGTGCCAGCTCACCAACCGAGGCCCGTTTAGTCGATGAAAAACTGTTTTTT
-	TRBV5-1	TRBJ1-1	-	CASSFQGANTEAFF	TGCGCCAGCAGCTTTCAAGGGGCGAACACTGAAGCTTTCTTT
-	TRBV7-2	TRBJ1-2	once	CASSFRTDYYGYTF	TGTGCCAGCAGCTTCCGGACAGACTACTATGGCTACACCTTC
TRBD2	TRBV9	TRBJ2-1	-	CASSVATSGYNEQFF	TGTGCCAGCAGCGTAGCCACTAGCGGTTACAATGAGCAGTTCTTC
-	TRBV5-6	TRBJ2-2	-	CASSLPGAGELFF	TGTGCCAGCAGCTTGCCCGGGGCCGGGGAGCTGTTTTTT
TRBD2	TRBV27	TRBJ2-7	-	CASSLGASGSFHEQYF	TGTGCCAGCAGTTTAGGAGCTAGCGGGAGTTTCCACGAGCAGTACTTC
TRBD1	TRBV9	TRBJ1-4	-	CASSVGTGFEKLFF	TGTGCCAGCAGCGTAGGGACAGGTTTTGAAAAACTGTTTTTT
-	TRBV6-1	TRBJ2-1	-	CASSEAASPGSYNEQFF	TGTGCCAGCAGTGAAGCCGCGAGTCCGGGTTCCTACAATGAGCAGTTCTTC
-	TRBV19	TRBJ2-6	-	CASLGGAGANVLTF	TGTGCCAGTTTAGGAGGGGCCGGGGCCAACGTCCTGACTTTC
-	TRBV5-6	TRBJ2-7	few	CASSLTVSEQYF	TGTGCCAGCAGCTTGACTGTTTCGGAGCAGTACTTC
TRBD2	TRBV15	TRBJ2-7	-	CATSRGRLADYEQYF	TGTGCCACCAGCAGAGGAAGACTAGCGGACTACGAGCAGTACTTC
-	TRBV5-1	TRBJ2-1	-	CASSLAWGPESLQFF	TGCGCCAGCAGCTTGGCCTGGGGGCCGGAGAGTTTGCAGTTCTTC
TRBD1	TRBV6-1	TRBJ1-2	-	CASRPFLQGKGYTF	TGTGCCAGCAGACCCTTTCTACAGGGGAAAGGCTACACCTTC
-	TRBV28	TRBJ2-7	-	CASTAGSYEQYF	TGTGCCAGCACGGCAGGGTCCTACGAGCAGTACTTC
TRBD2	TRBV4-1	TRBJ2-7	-	CASSPLERGVSYEQYF	TGCGCCAGCAGCCCCCTAGAGCGGGGGGTCTCCTACGAGCAGTACTTC
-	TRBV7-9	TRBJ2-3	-	CASSPPGGRGPDTQYF	TGTGCCAGCAGCCCCCCCGGGGGTAGGGGGCCAGATACGCAGTATTTT
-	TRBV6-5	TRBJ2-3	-	CASSPTIEDTQYF	TGTGCCAGCAGCCCAACTATCGAAGATACGCAGTATTTT
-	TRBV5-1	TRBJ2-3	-	CASSLGWGAAYTDTQYF	TGCGCCAGCAGCTTGGGCTGGGGAGCGGCCTACACAGATACGCAGTATTTT
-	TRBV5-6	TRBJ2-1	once	CASSLRYGGREQFF	TGTGCCAGCAGCTTGCGGTACGGGGGACGTGAGCAGTTCTTC
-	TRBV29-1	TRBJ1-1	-	CSVEGRMNTEAFF	TGCAGCGTTGAGGGCAGAATGAACACTGAAGCTTTCTTT
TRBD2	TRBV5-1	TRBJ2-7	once	CASSAGLAGALASYEQYF	TGCGCCAGCAGCGCGGGACTAGCGGGAGCTTTGGCCTCCTACGAGCAGTACTTC
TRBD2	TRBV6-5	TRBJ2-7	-	CASSYGLAGGNEQYF	TGTGCCAGCAGTTACGGACTAGCGGGAGGAAATGAGCAGTACTTC
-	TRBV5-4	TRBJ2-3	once	CASSPKTGFNRADTQYF	TGTGCCAGCAGCCCAAAGACGGGATTTAACCGGGCAGATACGCAGTATTTT
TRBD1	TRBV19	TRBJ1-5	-	CASRTADRLNQPQHF	TGTGCCAGTAGGACTGCGGACAGGCTGAATCAGCCCCAGCATTTT
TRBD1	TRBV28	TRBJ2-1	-	CASSLTGQGADEQFF	TGTGCCAGCAGTTTAACGGGACAGGGGGCGGATGAGCAGTTCTTC
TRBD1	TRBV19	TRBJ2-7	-	CASSPSWGQGYEQYF	TGTGCCAGTAGCCCATCGTGGGGACAGGGCTACGAGCAGTACTTC